A single sample is the source of the 17 T cell receptor beta chains below, sequenced in a study of regulatory T cells in long-lasting Graves disease. The time point was: persistent/refractory GD, antithyroid drugs over 5 years with positive TRAb. RNA from PBMCs was the source of the TCR library. Building of the TCR beta libraries involved iRepertoire HTBI primers and Arm-PCR of CDR3 regions. TCRdb independently ran MiXCR on the multiplex PCR reads; one entry per CDR3 protein. The sample carries about 290,000 distinct CDR3 sequences, 22% recorded once. The material sequenced was peripheral blood mononuclear cells (PBMCs), taken when the disease was refractory, from a patient treated with antithyroid drugs. These receptors came from a female donor with Graves disease.

This clonotype was counted at least ten times. CDR3: CASSRQDSGLYEQYF. Written as DNA, the CDR3 is TGTGCCAGCAGTAGGCAGGACAGTGGGCTCTACGAGCAGTACTTC. The gene calls are TRBV28 and TRBJ2-7; TRBD1 might be the D (6 bases). The CDR3 is made up of 15 amino acids. Germline lookup yields CDR1 MDHEN and CDR2 SYDVKM. Trimming stripped 5 bases from V and 3 bases from J, with 17 bases between.

V gene TRBV4-1 combines with J gene TRBJ1-5; TRBD1 matches at 8 bases. Germline CDR1 MGHRA, CDR2 YSYEKL. The ends lost 3 bases at V and 6 bases at J; junction bases unmatched: 7. The CDR3 is 15 residues long. The CDR3 region has the DNA TGCGCCAGCAGCCAGGCCAGGGGGCTGGTTCAGCCCCAGCATTTT. Translating it yields CASSQARGLVQPQHF.

This clonotype occurred a few times. The chain combines TRBV19 with TRBJ2-2, with D possibly called TRBD1 or TRBD2 (5 bases each). Germline loops: CDR1 LNHDA, CDR2 SQIVND (reference sequence). Between the trimmed V and J ends, which lost 7 bases and 9 bases, there was a span of 18 bases. The CDR3 loop spans 14 amino acids. The CDR3 reads CASTGTPQSRELFF. Here the CDR3 DNA reads TGTGCCAGTACCGGGACCCCCCAAAGCAGGGAGCTGTTTTTT.

This clonotype was counted many times. This chain links TRBV27 with TRBJ2-5; TRBD1 matches at 8 bases. This CDR3 comprises 14 residues. Germline V gene data show CDR1 as MNHEY and CDR2 as SMNVEV (reference sequence). V lost 5 bases, J lost 2 bases, and 4 bases stayed unmatched. The CDR3 bases are TGTGCCAGCAGTCGGACAGGGTTACAAGAGACCCAGTACTTC. Protein product: CASSRTGLQETQYF.

In this sample, this clonotype turned up many times. The chain joins TRBV27 to TRBJ1-2, with 9 bases identical to TRBD1. The CDR3 runs to 16 residues. Trimming at V came to 5 bases and at J to 5 bases, leaving 12 bases not matched to a gene. The germline V gene encodes CDR1 MNHEY and CDR2 SMNVEV (reference sequence). The CDR3 region is CASSLLMGDRVYGYTF. DNA of the CDR3: TGTGCCAGCAGTCTCTTAATGGGGGACAGGGTGTATGGCTACACCTTC.

This clonotype has ten or more counts. The CDR3 here is CASSPPAGSNTEAFF. Written as DNA, the CDR3 is TGTGCCAGCTCACCACCGGCAGGGAGTAACACTGAAGCTTTCTTT. The chain carries TRBV18 and TRBJ1-1, with D possibly matching TRBD1 (5 bases). The ends were cut back, 0 bases at V and 2 bases at J, with 10 bases in the middle. Germline-derived CDR1 and CDR2 are KGHSH and LQKENI. The CDR3 length is 15 residues.

There are many counts of this clonotype. The chain recombines TRBV29-1 with TRBJ2-5; 8 nucleotides align to TRBD2. CDR1 is SQVTM and CDR2 is ANQGSEA in the germline V gene. The CDR3 runs 18 residues. Losses at the gene ends were 1 base for V and 4 bases for J; bases not matched to a gene: 17. The chain's CDR3 is CSVEAREPTSGRGETQYF. The CDR3 coding sequence is TGCAGCGTTGAAGCCAGGGAGCCTACTAGCGGTAGAGGAGAGACCCAGTACTTC.

This clonotype was recorded at least ten times. This chain connects TRBV6-1 to TRBJ1-6; 7 nucleotides match TRBD1. V shed 6 bases, J shed 7 bases, and the junction held 6 bases outside the gene matches. The V gene's germline CDR1 is MNHNS and CDR2 SASEGT. The CDR3 has 14 residues. The CDR3 loop is CASSLTGANSPLHF. Written as DNA, the CDR3 is TGTGCCAGCAGCCTAACAGGGGCCAATTCACCCCTCCACTTT.

This rearrangement joins TRBV7-3 to TRBJ1-1; no firm D call. Germline V gene lookup returns CDR1 SGHTA and CDR2 FQGTGA. V was pared by 1 base and J by 1 base, with 10 bases between. This CDR3 region has 15 residues. Written as DNA, the CDR3 is TGTGCCAGCAGCTTAAGCCTGGGGTCGAACACTGAAGCTTTCTTT. Translated, it gives CASSLSLGSNTEAFF.

This chain uses TRBV28 with TRBJ1-3; D unclear. Germline loops: CDR1 MDHEN, CDR2 SYDVKM. The CDR3 extends over 11 amino acids. With 7 bases removed from V and 0 bases from J, the gap between germline ends came to 1 base. CDR3 residues: CASNSGNTIYF. The CDR3 DNA reads as TGTGCCAGCAACTCTGGAAACACCATATATTTT.

Details on this clonotype: A clone one base away is much larger, so this may be a read error. The chain couples TRBV27 to TRBJ1-4; 7 nucleotides agree with TRBD1. There are 15 residues in the CDR3. CDR1 and CDR2 from the germline V gene are MNHEY and SMNVEV (reference sequence). The CDR3 DNA reads as TGTGCCAGCAGTCTATTGGGACAGACTAATGAAAAACCGTTTTTT. Its protein is CASSLLGQTNEKPFF. Looking up the rest from reference TRBV27 and TRBJ1-4 gives the full variable domain: EAQVTQNPRYLITVTGKKLTVTCSQNMNHEYMSWYRQDPGLGLRQIYYSMNVEVTDKGDVPEGYKVSRKEKRNFPLILESPSPNQTSLYFCASSLLGQTNEKPFFGSGTQLSVL.

This rearrangement joins TRBV6-5 to TRBJ2-1; D might be TRBD1 (5 bases). CDR1 and CDR2 from the germline V gene are MNHEY and SVGAGI. The CDR3 runs to 14 residues. Trimming took 3 bases from V and 6 from J, leaving 12 bases between them. This CDR3 is CASSYSREVNEQFF. CDR3 DNA: TGTGCCAGCAGTTATAGCAGGGAAGTCAATGAGCAGTTCTTC.

This clonotype was seen only a few times. V gene TRBV14 combines with J gene TRBJ1-2, with D possibly TRBD1 on 5 matching bases. The CDR3 has 16 amino acids. V was trimmed by 1 base and J by 3 bases, leaving 15 bases between them. Germline CDR1 reads SGHDN; CDR2 reads FVKESK. In DNA, the CDR3 is TGTGCCAGCAGCCAAGTGCATGGGGCAGTGGACTATGGCTACACCTTC. Translation gives CASSQVHGAVDYGYTF.

This clonotype occurred a few times. The chain is built from TRBV5-1 and TRBJ2-4, with 8 nucleotides matching TRBD1. Germline CDR1 is SGHRS and CDR2 is YFSETQ. CDR3 length equals 12 residues. The V segment lost 2 bases and the J segment 10 bases; nucleotides outside the gene matches: 2. This chain's CDR3 is CASSFDRGIQYF. The CDR3 bases are TGCGCCAGCAGCTTCGACAGGGGAATTCAGTACTTC.

The V call is TRBV29-1, the J call TRBJ1-4; no reliable D call. Trimming stripped 4 bases from V and 4 bases from J, with 10 bases between. From germline, CDR1 is SQVTM and CDR2 ANQGSEA. This CDR3 has 13 amino acids. The CDR3 is CSVAQTLNEKLFF. As DNA, the CDR3 is TGCAGCGTTGCACAGACCCTTAATGAAAAACTGTTTTTT.

The rearrangement links TRBV11-2 to TRBJ2-1, with D perhaps matching TRBD1 (6 bases). This CDR3 contains 12 residues. V was pared by 4 bases and J by 15 bases, with 16 bases between. CDR1 is SGHAT and CDR2 is FQNNGV in the germline V gene. The CDR3 is CASSSLGASPFF. Written as DNA, the CDR3 is TGTGCCAGCAGCTCTCTGGGGGCCAGTCCGTTCTTC.

This clonotype appeared a few times. The chain uses TRBV7-9 and TRBJ2-5, with a possible D match to TRBD2 (5 bases). The CDR3 consists of 14 residues. Germline CDR1 SEHNR, CDR2 FQNEAQ (reference sequence). With 5 bases removed from V and 6 bases from J, the gap between germline ends came to 16 bases. The DNA of the CDR3 is TGTGCCAGCAGCCGGGGTCCCGGTAAAAAGACCCAGTACTTC. As protein: CASSRGPGKKTQYF.